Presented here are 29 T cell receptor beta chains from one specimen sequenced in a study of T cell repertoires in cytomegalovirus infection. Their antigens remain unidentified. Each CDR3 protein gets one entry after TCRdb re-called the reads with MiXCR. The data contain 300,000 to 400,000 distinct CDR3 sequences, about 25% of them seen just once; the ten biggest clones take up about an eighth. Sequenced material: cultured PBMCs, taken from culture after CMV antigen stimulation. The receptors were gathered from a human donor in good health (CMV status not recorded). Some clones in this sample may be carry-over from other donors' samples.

The CDR3: CASSTGGRLAEAFF. The CDR3 bases are TGTGCCAGTAGTACAGGGGGGCGATTGGCTGAAGCTTTCTTT. This chain connects TRBV19 to TRBJ1-1, with TRBD1 matching over 7 bases. V shed 4 bases and J 6 bases; nucleotides not matched to a gene: 8. The germline gives CDR1 LNHDA, CDR2 SQIVND (reference sequence). CDR3 length: 14 amino acids.

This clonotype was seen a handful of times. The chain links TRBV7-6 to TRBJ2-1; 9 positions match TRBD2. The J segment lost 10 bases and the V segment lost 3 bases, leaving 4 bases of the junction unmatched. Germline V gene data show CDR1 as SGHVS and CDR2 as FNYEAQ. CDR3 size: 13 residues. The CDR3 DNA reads TGTGCCAGCAGCTTGGCGCTAGCGGGAGAGCAGTTCTTC. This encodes CASSLALAGEQFF.

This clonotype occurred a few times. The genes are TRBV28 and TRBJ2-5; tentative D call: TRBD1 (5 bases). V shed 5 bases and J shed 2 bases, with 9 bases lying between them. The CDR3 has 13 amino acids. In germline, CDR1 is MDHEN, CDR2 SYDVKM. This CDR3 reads CASSPGRQETQYF. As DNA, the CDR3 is TGTGCCAGCAGTCCAGGGCGTCAAGAGACCCAGTACTTC.

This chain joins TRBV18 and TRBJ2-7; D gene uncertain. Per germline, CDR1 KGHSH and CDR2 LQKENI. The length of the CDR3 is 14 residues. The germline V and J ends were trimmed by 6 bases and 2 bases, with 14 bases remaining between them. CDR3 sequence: CASSPGRSTYEQYF. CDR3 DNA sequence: TGTGCCAGCTCCCCCGGACGGTCCACCTACGAGCAGTACTTC.

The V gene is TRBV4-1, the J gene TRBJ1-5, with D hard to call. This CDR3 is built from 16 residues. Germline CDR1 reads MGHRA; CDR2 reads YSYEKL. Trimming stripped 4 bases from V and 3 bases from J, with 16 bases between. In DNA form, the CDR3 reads TGCGCCAGCAGCCTAACTCCGTCCAGTCACAATCAGCCCCAGCATTTT. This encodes CASSLTPSSHNQPQHF.

CDR3 sequence reads: CASSQGGAEDTQYF. The DNA of the CDR3 is TGCGCCAGCAGCCAAGGGGGAGCCGAGGATACGCAGTATTTT. This chain joins TRBV4-1 and TRBJ2-3; a possible D gene is TRBD2 (5 bases). The germline V gene encodes CDR1 MGHRA and CDR2 YSYEKL. V lost 1 base, J lost 6 bases, and 11 bases lay in between. The CDR3 is 14 amino acids.

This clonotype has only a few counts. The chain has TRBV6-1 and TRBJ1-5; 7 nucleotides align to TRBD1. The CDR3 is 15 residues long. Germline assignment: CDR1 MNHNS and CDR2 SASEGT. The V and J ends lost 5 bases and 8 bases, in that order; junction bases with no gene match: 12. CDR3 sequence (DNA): TGTGCCAGCAGTTATTCCCGACAGGGTCTGAAGCCCCAGCATTTT. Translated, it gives CASSYSRQGLKPQHF.

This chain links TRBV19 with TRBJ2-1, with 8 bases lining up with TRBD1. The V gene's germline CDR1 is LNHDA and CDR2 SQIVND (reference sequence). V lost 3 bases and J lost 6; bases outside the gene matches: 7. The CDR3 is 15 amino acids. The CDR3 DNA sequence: TGTGCCAGTAGTATGCCAGGGGGCACGGGCAATGAGCAGTTCTTC. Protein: CASSMPGGTGNEQFF. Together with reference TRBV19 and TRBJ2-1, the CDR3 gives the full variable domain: DGGITQSPKYLFRKEGQNVTLSCEQNLNHDAMYWYRQDPGQGLRLIYYSQIVNDFQKGDIAEGYSVSREKKESFPLTVTSAQKNPTAFYLCASSMPGGTGNEQFFGPGTRLTVL.

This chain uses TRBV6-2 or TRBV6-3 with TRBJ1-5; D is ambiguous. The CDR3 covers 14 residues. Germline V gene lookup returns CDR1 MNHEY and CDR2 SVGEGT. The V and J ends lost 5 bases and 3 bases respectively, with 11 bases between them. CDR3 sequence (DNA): TGTGCCAGCAGTAATCCCATAAACAATCAGCCCCAGCATTTT. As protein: CASSNPINNQPQHF.

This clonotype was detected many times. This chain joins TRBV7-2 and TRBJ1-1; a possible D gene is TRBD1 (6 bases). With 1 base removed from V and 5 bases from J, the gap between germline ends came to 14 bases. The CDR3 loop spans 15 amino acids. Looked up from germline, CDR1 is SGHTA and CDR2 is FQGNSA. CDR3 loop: CASSLEPGARTEAFF. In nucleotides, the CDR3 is TGTGCCAGCAGCTTAGAGCCGGGGGCGAGGACTGAAGCTTTCTTT. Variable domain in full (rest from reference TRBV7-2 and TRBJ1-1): GAGVSQSPSNKVTEKGKDVELRCDPISGHTALYWYRQSLGQGLEFLIYFQGNSAPDKSGLPSDRFSAERTGGSVSTLTIQRTQQEDSAVYLCASSLEPGARTEAFFGQGTRLTVV.

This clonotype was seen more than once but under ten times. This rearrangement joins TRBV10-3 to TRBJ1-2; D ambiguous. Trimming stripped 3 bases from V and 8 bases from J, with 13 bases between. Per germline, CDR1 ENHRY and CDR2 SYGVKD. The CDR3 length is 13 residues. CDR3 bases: TGTGCCATCAGTGAAACCCGAGTTGAGGGCTACACCTTC. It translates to CAISETRVEGYTF.

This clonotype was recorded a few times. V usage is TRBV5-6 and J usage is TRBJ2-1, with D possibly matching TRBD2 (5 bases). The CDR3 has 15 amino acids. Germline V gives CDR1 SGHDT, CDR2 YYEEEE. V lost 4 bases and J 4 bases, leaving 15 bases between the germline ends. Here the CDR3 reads CASSPSADWYNEQFF. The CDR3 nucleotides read TGTGCCAGCAGCCCCTCAGCGGATTGGTACAATGAGCAGTTCTTC.

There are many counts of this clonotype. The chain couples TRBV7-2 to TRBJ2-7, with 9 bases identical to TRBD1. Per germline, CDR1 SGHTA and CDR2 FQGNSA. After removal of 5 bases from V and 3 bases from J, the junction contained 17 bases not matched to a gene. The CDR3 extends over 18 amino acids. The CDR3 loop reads CASSVRPGTGKRNYEQYF. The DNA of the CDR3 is TGTGCCAGCAGCGTCCGCCCCGGGACAGGGAAAAGGAACTACGAGCAGTACTTC.

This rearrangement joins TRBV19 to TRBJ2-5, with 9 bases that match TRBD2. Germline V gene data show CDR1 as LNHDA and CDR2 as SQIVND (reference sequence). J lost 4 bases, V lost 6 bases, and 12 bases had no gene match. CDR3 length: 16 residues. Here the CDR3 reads CASSSHGGRARETQYF. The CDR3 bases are TGTGCCAGTAGCTCCCATGGCGGGAGGGCCCGAGAGACCCAGTACTTC.

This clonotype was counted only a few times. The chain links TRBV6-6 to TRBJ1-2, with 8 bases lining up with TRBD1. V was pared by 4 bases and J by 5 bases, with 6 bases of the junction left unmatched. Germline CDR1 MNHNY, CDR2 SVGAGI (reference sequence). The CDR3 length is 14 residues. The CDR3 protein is CASSSGTGFYGYTF. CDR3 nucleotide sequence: TGTGCCAGCAGTTCCGGGACAGGATTTTATGGCTACACCTTC.

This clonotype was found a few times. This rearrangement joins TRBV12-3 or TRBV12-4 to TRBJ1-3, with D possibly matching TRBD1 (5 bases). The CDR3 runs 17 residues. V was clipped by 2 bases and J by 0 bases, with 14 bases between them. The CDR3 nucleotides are TGTGCCAGCAGTTTAACAGGCAGGGAAGGCTCTGGAAACACCATATATTTT. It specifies CASSLTGREGSGNTIYF.

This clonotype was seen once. The DNA of the CDR3 is TGTGCCAGCTCACATTTTAGCGCGGAGAGCTCCTACAATGAGCAGTTCTTC. Amino acid sequence: CASSHFSAESSYNEQFF. The chain employs TRBV18 and TRBJ2-1; possibly TRBD2 for D (5 bases). The CDR3 totals 17 residues. Trimming stripped 4 bases from V and 0 bases from J, with 16 bases between. Germline CDR1 is KGHSH and CDR2 is LQKENI. Variable domain in full (rest from reference TRBV18 and TRBJ2-1): NAGVMQNPRHLVRRRGQEARLRCSPMKGHSHVYWYRQLPEEGLKFMVYLQKENIIDESGMPKERFSAEFPKEGPSILRIQQVVRGDSAAYFCASSHFSAESSYNEQFFGPGTRLTVL.

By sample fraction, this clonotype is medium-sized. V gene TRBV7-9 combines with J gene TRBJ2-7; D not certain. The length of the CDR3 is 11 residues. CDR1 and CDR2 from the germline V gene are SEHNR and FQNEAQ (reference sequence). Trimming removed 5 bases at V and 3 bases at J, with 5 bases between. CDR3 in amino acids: CASSPNYEQYF. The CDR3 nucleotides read TGTGCCAGCAGCCCTAACTACGAGCAGTACTTC.

The CDR3 DNA sequence: TGTGCCAGCAGTGGCGGAGCGTACTACGAGCAGTACGTC. This translates into CASSGGAYYEQYV. This chain joins TRBV6-2 or TRBV6-3 and TRBJ2-7; D not certain. V lost 5 bases, J lost 3 bases, and 11 bases lay in between. Germline V lookup: CDR1 MNHEY, CDR2 SVGEGT. The CDR3 runs to 13 residues.

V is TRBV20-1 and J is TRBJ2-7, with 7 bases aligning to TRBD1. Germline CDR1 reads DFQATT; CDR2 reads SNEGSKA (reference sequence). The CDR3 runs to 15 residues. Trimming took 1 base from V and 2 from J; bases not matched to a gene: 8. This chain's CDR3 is CSARAHRGITYEQYF. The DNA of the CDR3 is TGCAGTGCTAGAGCACACAGGGGAATAACCTACGAGCAGTACTTC.

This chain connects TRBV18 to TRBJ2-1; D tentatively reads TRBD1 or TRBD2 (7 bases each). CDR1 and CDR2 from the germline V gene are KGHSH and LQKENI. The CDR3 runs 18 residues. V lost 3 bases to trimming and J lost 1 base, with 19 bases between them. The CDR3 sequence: CASSPTLQGGGSYNEQFF. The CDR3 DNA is TGTGCCAGCTCACCCACCCTCCAGGGGGGGGGGTCCTACAATGAGCAGTTCTTC.

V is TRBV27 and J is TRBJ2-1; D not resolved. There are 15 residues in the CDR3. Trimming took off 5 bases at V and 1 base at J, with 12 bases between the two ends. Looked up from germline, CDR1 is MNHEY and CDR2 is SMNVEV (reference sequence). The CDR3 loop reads CASSLLLSSYNEQFF. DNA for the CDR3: TGTGCCAGCAGTCTGTTACTAAGTTCCTACAATGAGCAGTTCTTC.

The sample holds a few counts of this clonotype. The CDR3 reads CASRTGMNEQFF. The CDR3 nucleotides read TGTGCCAGCAGGACGGGGATGAATGAGCAGTTCTTC. V gene TRBV27 combines with J gene TRBJ2-1; D perhaps matches TRBD2 (5 bases). The CDR3 spans 12 residues. V was trimmed by 6 bases and J by 7 bases, leaving 10 bases between them. The V gene's germline CDR1 is MNHEY and CDR2 SMNVEV (reference sequence).

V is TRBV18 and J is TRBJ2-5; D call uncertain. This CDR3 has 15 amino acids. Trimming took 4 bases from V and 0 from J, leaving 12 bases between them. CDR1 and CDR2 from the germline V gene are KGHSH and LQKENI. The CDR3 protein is CASSQASGYQETQYF. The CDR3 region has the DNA TGTGCCAGCTCACAGGCCAGTGGTTACCAAGAGACCCAGTACTTC.

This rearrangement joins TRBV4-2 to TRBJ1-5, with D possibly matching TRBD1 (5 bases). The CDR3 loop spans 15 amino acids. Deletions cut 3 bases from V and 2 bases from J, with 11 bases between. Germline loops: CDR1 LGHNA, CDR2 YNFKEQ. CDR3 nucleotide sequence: TGTGCCAGCAGCCAGGAGAGGGGTGGCAATCAGCCCCAGCATTTT. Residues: CASSQERGGNQPQHF.

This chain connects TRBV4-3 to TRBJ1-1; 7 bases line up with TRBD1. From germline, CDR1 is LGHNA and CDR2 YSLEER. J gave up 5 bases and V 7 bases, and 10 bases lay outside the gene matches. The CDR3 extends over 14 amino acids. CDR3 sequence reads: CASTPTTGRTEAFF. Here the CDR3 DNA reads TGCGCCAGCACTCCAACGACAGGGCGGACTGAAGCTTTCTTT.

The CDR3 loop is CASSYSSRSNQPQHF. The CDR3 DNA is TGTGCCAGCAGTTACTCCAGTCGTAGCAATCAGCCCCAGCATTTT. The chain recombines TRBV6-5 with TRBJ1-5, with D uncertain. This CDR3 is 15 amino acids long. Germline V CDR1 and CDR2: MNHEY, SVGAGI. Trimming removed 0 bases from V and 0 bases from J, with 6 bases in between.

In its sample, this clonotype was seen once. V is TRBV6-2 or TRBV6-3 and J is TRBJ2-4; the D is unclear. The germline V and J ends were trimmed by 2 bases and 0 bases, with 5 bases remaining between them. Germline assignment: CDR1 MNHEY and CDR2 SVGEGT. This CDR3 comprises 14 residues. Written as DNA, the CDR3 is TGTGCCAGCAGTTACGACCTAGCCAAAAACATTCAGTACTTC. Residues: CASSYDLAKNIQYF.

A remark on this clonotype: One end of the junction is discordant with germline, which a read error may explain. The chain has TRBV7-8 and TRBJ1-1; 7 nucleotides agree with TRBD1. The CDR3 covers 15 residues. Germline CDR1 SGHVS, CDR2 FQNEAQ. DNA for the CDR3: TGTGCCAGCAGCCGGGACAGAGCCGAGGGGACTGAAGCTTACTTT. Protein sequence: CASSRDRAEGTEAYF.